This T cell receptor (beta chain) derives from a study of control samples from healthy donors and cancer patients. The data were produced by immunoSEQ multiplex PCR, yet TCRdb's version contains in-frame clones alone and is incomplete. The sample yields 400,000 to 500,000 clones, 80% to 95% seen once. CDR1 and CDR2 from the germline V gene are SGDLS and YYNGEE. V lost 2 bases, J lost 2 bases, and 4 bases stayed unmatched. The CDR3 is made up of 15 amino acids. The V and J genes are TRBV9 and TRBJ2-1; 7 bases map to TRBD2. The receptor was derived from a man in his forties with head and neck cancer. Material for sequencing was PBMCs. CDR3 nucleotides: TGTGCCAGCAGCGTCGAGGGAGGGGCCTACAATGAGCAGTTCTTC. Encoded protein: CASSVEGGAYNEQFF. Full variable domain (outside the CDR3, taken from reference TRBV9 and TRBJ2-1): DSGVTQTPKHLITATGQRVTLRCSPRSGDLSVYWYQQSLDQGLQFLIQYYNGEERAKGNILERFSAQQFPDLHSELNLSSLELGDSALYFCASSVEGGAYNEQFFGPGTRLTVL.